These T cell receptor beta chains were read from a single sample in a study of early T cells in non-severe SARS-CoV-2 infection. TCRdb independently ran MiXCR on the 5' RACE reads; one entry per CDR3 protein. The table has 97,000 or so distinct CDR3 sequences, roughly 9.6% seen once. Specimen: whole blood, collected at baseline. The source of these receptors is an adult who was a healthcare worker with PCR-confirmed SARS-CoV-2 infection or an uninfected control (not recorded which). CDR3s leave out the opening cysteine and the closing phenylalanine or tryptophan. The order of the fields is V gene, CDR3 protein.

v_gene: TRBV19
CDR3aa: ASTWGGANEQF

v_gene: TRBV29-1
CDR3aa: SVRSHLQGYEQY

v_gene: TRBV25-1
CDR3aa: ASSRAGTDTQY

v_gene: TRBV20-1
CDR3aa: SARVPGLAGVWNEQF

v_gene: TRBV29-1
CDR3aa: SVGTVEKLF

v_gene: TRBV20-1
CDR3aa: SASNGASSYNEQF

v_gene: TRBV20-1
CDR3aa: SARVLAGGLYNEQF

v_gene: TRBV20-1
CDR3aa: SASPWGTGGGYGYT

v_gene: TRBV7-2
CDR3aa: ASGEYSYEQY

v_gene: TRBV5-4
CDR3aa: ASSLAAAMNTEAF

v_gene: TRBV18
CDR3aa: ASSPGGLARGEQF

v_gene: TRBV10-2
CDR3aa: ASSEWAGTSGGYNEQF

v_gene: TRBV19
CDR3aa: ASRRGRGPYGYT

v_gene: TRBV13
CDR3aa: ASSSRGRAYNSPLH

v_gene: TRBV3-1
CDR3aa: ASSQEGEAF

v_gene: TRBV10-3
CDR3aa: AMSDMNTEAF

v_gene: TRBV29-1
CDR3aa: SVTGTGASNQPQH

v_gene: TRBV21-1
CDR3aa: ASSKSRAGGNTIY

v_gene: TRBV2
CDR3aa: ASRRGSQPQH

v_gene: TRBV6-5
CDR3aa: ASSPGSTDTQY

v_gene: TRBV12-3/TRBV12-4
CDR3aa: ASSLHREMTGELF

v_gene: TRBV29-1
CDR3aa: SVEAGSLSGANVLT

v_gene: TRBV25-1
CDR3aa: ASSDPGRYGYT

v_gene: TRBV10-2
CDR3aa: ASSRTDSAPGAF

v_gene: TRBV3-1
CDR3aa: ASSLPRTDTQY

v_gene: TRBV7-9
CDR3aa: ASSLSGPGELF

v_gene: TRBV18
CDR3aa: ASSPLAGQQTTNEKLF

v_gene: TRBV28
CDR3aa: ASGDRLWQY

v_gene: TRBV28
CDR3aa: ASREPGFGYT

v_gene: TRBV7-9
CDR3aa: ASSFGLADQETQY

v_gene: TRBV29-1
CDR3aa: SVAGVTSYEQY

v_gene: TRBV7-2
CDR3aa: ASSLGGQPETQY

v_gene: TRBV2
CDR3aa: ASTTGPNEQF

v_gene: TRBV5-1
CDR3aa: ASSGPGQATEAF

v_gene: TRBV18
CDR3aa: ASSPWTGDQPQH

v_gene: TRBV18
CDR3aa: ASFNSGMDRQF

v_gene: TRBV7-2
CDR3aa: DSSPTPESTDTQY

v_gene: TRBV11-2
CDR3aa: ASSLGRTSGRLEQF

v_gene: TRBV20-1
CDR3aa: SARGPSGGYT

v_gene: TRBV20-1
CDR3aa: SPGQGLGGYT

v_gene: TRBV6-1
CDR3aa: ASSDWRGGPKTGELF

v_gene: TRBV28
CDR3aa: ASSLWAGTGGLTDTQY

v_gene: TRBV19
CDR3aa: ASSTGGGSFYEQY

v_gene: TRBV29-1
CDR3aa: SVWGGSNEKLF

v_gene: TRBV29-1
CDR3aa: SVAGRNTEAF

v_gene: TRBV5-1
CDR3aa: ASSLAHTATEAF

v_gene: TRBV20-1
CDR3aa: SAPGGDSTDTQY

v_gene: TRBV2
CDR3aa: ASRSGTTSGANVLT

v_gene: TRBV6-2/TRBV6-3
CDR3aa: ASSLTEYGYT

v_gene: TRBV20-1
CDR3aa: SARRSGRYEQF